What follows are 27 T cell receptor beta chains derived from one specimen sequenced in a study of control samples from healthy donors and cancer patients. Profiled with immunoSEQ multiplex PCR; TCRdb holds only in-frame clones, not every one. The sample holds some 90,000 clones; roughly nine tenths are singletons and the top ten take 7.6%. Source material: blood. These receptors were obtained from a woman aged 55-70 years in good health.

This chain links TRBV2 with TRBJ1-1; the D is unclear. V gave up 6 bases and J gave up 0 bases, with 5 bases separating them. Germline V gene sequence: CDR1 SNHLY, CDR2 FYNNEI. The CDR3 is 12 amino acids. CDR3 sequence reads: CASRAVNTEAFF. The CDR3 DNA reads TGTGCCAGCAGAGCGGTGAACACTGAAGCTTTCTTT. The variable domain in full, with the rest retrieved from reference TRBV2 and TRBJ1-1, is EPEVTQTPSHQVTQMGQEVILRCVPISNHLYFYWYRQILGQKVEFLVSFYNNEISEKSEIFDDQFSVERPDGSNFTLKIRSTKLEDSAMYFCASRAVNTEAFFGQGTRLTVV.

V gene TRBV27 combines with J gene TRBJ2-7, with D unresolved. Germline-derived CDR1 and CDR2 are MNHEY and SMNVEV (reference sequence). CDR3 size: 10 residues. V lost 8 bases and J lost 2, with 4 bases in between. The CDR3 nucleotides are TGTGCCAGCGGGACCTACGAGCAGTACTTC. This sequence encodes CASGTYEQYF.

The J gene is TRBJ1-2, the V gene TRBV5-1; 9 bases map to TRBD1. The V gene's germline CDR1 is SGHRS and CDR2 YFSETQ. The CDR3 sequence is 14 residues long. The J segment lost 4 bases and the V segment lost 5 bases, leaving 6 bases of the junction unmatched. The CDR3 loop is CASRRDRVSYGYTF. CDR3 DNA: TGCGCCAGCAGAAGGGACAGGGTGAGCTATGGCTACACCTTC.

By sample share, this clone is medium-sized. The J gene is TRBJ1-1, the V gene TRBV7-8; D is unclear. Between the trimmed V and J ends, which lost 3 bases and 0 bases, there was a span of 8 bases. This CDR3 is 14 amino acids long. Germline-derived CDR1 and CDR2 are SGHVS and FQNEAQ. The CDR3 nucleotides are TGTGCCAGCAGCTTTGCAAGTATGAACACTGAAGCTTTCTTT. Translating gives CASSFASMNTEAFF.

The gene calls are TRBV15 and TRBJ2-3, with unresolved D. This CDR3 contains 14 residues. Germline CDR1 reads LNHNV; CDR2 reads YYDKDF (reference sequence). The V gene lost 0 bases and the J gene lost 13 bases, with 17 bases spanning the gap. The CDR3 sequence: CATSRDRSRTIEYF. CDR3 nucleotides: TGTGCCACCAGCAGAGATAGGTCCAGAACTATTGAGTATTTT. The variable domain in full, with the rest retrieved from reference TRBV15 and TRBJ2-3, is DAMVIQNPRYQVTQFGKPVTLSCSQTLNHNVMYWYQQKSSQAPKLLFHYYDKDFNNEADTPDNFQSRRPNTSFCFLDIRSPGLGDTAMYLCATSRDRSRTIEYFGPGTRLTVL.

The V call is TRBV5-1, the J call TRBJ1-5, with a weak D call TRBD1 (5 bases). CDR3 length: 18 residues. V dropped 2 bases and J dropped 2 bases, with 20 bases sitting between them. Germline CDR1 and CDR2: SGHRS and YFSETQ. The CDR3 nucleotides are TGCGCCAGCAGCTTTTTCCCCCCGGGGGTCTTTGGCAATCAGCCCCAGCATTTT. Its translation: CASSFFPPGVFGNQPQHF.

The chain's CDR3 is CASSYSPPYGYTF. CDR3 coding DNA: TGTGCCAGCAGTTACTCTCCCCCTTATGGCTACACCTTC. The V and J genes are TRBV6-5 and TRBJ1-2; no definite D call. Germline assignment: CDR1 MNHEY and CDR2 SVGAGI. The CDR3 length is 13 residues. The ends were cut back, 0 bases at V and 5 bases at J, with 7 bases in the middle.

The chain combines TRBV7-2 with TRBJ2-7; 7 bases fit TRBD2. Trimming cost V 5 bases and J 0 bases; bases outside gene matches: 7. The CDR3 loop spans 15 amino acids. Germline loops: CDR1 SGHTA, CDR2 FQGNSA. CDR3 sequence reads: CASSRRASGSYEQYF. The DNA for the CDR3 is TGTGCCAGCAGCCGCCGGGCTAGCGGCTCCTACGAGCAGTACTTC.

The chain has TRBV9 and TRBJ1-2, with D perhaps TRBD1 (5 bases). V was pared by 0 bases and J by 4 bases, with 10 bases between. The CDR3 has 14 amino acids. CDR1 SGDLS and CDR2 YYNGEE come from the germline V gene. In DNA form, the CDR3 reads TGTGCCAGCAGCGTAGCTCGGGGGGGCTATGGCTACACCTTC. This sequence encodes CASSVARGGYGYTF.

The sample holds a few counts of this clone. The chain uses TRBV7-9 and TRBJ2-5, with a possible D match to TRBD2 (5 bases). CDR3 length: 17 amino acids. Trimming shortened V by 1 base and J by 1 base, and 16 bases separated the two germline ends. Germline V gene sequence: CDR1 SEHNR, CDR2 FQNEAQ (reference sequence). CDR3 amino acids: CASSLGSVLRGQETQYF. In DNA, the CDR3 is TGTGCCAGCAGCTTAGGGTCAGTCCTCCGGGGCCAAGAGACCCAGTACTTC.

The CDR3 here is CASSYVFTGELFF. The DNA of the CDR3 is TGTGCCAGCAGCTATGTATTCACCGGGGAGCTGTTTTTT. V usage is TRBV7-2 and J usage is TRBJ2-2; D unclear. From germline, CDR1 is SGHTA and CDR2 FQGNSA. CDR3 length equals 13 residues. V dropped 4 bases and J dropped 4 bases, with 7 bases sitting between them.

The V call is TRBV3-1 (or the pseudogene TRBV3-2), the J call TRBJ2-7; perhaps D is TRBD1 or TRBD2 (6 bases each). Deletions cut 4 bases from V and 5 bases from J, with 18 bases between. Germline CDR1 LGHDT, CDR2 YNNKEL (reference sequence). This CDR3 has 15 amino acids. CDR3 nucleotide sequence: TGTGCCAGCAGCCCCTCGGGGGCCAGGGCCCACGAGCAGTACTTC. Its translation is CASSPSGARAHEQYF.

The chain joins TRBV5-4 to TRBJ2-7; 9 bases match TRBD1. Germline V gene lookup returns CDR1 SGHNT and CDR2 YYREEE (reference sequence). The ends lost 4 bases at V and 2 bases at J; junction bases unmatched: 4. This CDR3 contains 14 residues. Here the CDR3 DNA reads TGTGCCAGCAGCCAACAGGGGGCACCCTACGAGCAGTACTTC. Translated: CASSQQGAPYEQYF. The full variable domain, completed using reference TRBV5-4 and TRBJ2-7, is ETGVTQSPTHLIKTRGQQVTLRCSSQSGHNTVSWYQQALGQGPQFIFQYYREEENGRGNFPPRFSGLQFPNYSSELNVNALELDDSALYLCASSQQGAPYEQYFGPGTRLTVT.

The J gene is TRBJ1-3, the V gene TRBV7-6, with 7 bases matching TRBD1. In germline, CDR1 is SGHVS, CDR2 FNYEAQ. This CDR3 has 16 residues. V shed 4 bases, J shed 0 bases, and the junction held 6 bases outside the gene matches. Here the CDR3 reads CASSSTGPNSGNTIYF. DNA for the CDR3: TGTGCCAGCAGCTCGACAGGGCCTAACTCTGGAAACACCATATATTTT.

The table lists this clone with a few counts. This chain links TRBV6-2 or TRBV6-3 with TRBJ1-5; a weak D match, TRBD1 (5 bases). Germline loops: CDR1 MNHEY, CDR2 SVGEGT. V shed 6 bases and J shed 1 base, with 10 bases lying between them. CDR3 length: 14 residues. CDR3 protein: CASSPTESNQPQHF. CDR3 bases: TGTGCCAGCAGCCCGACAGAGAGCAATCAGCCCCAGCATTTT.

The chain employs TRBV5-1 and TRBJ1-2; the D gene is possibly TRBD1 (5 bases). The CDR3 is 13 residues long. V was clipped by 4 bases and J by 8 bases, with 15 bases between them. CDR1 SGHRS and CDR2 YFSETQ come from the germline V gene. In DNA form, the CDR3 reads TGCGCCAGCAGCCCCGGCTCGGGGGAGGGCTACACCTTC. Amino acids: CASSPGSGEGYTF.

The V gene is TRBV4-3, the J gene TRBJ2-3; TRBD1 agrees at 7 bases. The CDR3 has 17 amino acids. The germline V gene encodes CDR1 LGHNA and CDR2 YSLEER. V shed 1 base, J shed 1 base, and the junction held 8 bases outside the gene matches. CDR3 sequence: CASSQGSQGVGTDTQYF. The CDR3 DNA reads TGCGCCAGCAGCCAAGGAAGTCAGGGGGTAGGCACAGATACGCAGTATTTT.

V and J are TRBV2 and TRBJ2-2; possibly TRBD2 for D (5 bases). The CDR3 covers 17 residues. Trimming removed 10 bases at V and 0 bases at J, with 21 bases between. CDR1 is SNHLY and CDR2 is FYNNEI in the germline V gene. The chain's CDR3 is CAINWLAKSTNTGELFF. The DNA of the CDR3 is TGTGCCATCAACTGGCTAGCCAAGTCGACGAACACCGGGGAGCTGTTTTTT.

The rearrangement joins TRBV28 to TRBJ1-1; D gene ambiguous. The germline V and J ends were trimmed by 5 bases and 5 bases, with 15 bases remaining between them. CDR3 size: 14 residues. Germline values: CDR1 MDHEN, CDR2 SYDVKM. CDR3 in amino acids: CASSIITFGTEAFF. Here the CDR3 DNA reads TGTGCCAGCAGTATAATCACCTTCGGGACTGAAGCTTTCTTT.

This rearrangement joins TRBV5-1 to TRBJ2-1; 7 bases agree with TRBD2. This CDR3 has 15 residues. Germline lookup yields CDR1 SGHRS and CDR2 YFSETQ. Trimming at V came to 1 base and at J to 6 bases, leaving 7 bases not matched to a gene. The CDR3 loop is CASSLRAGVSNEQFF. In nucleotides, the CDR3 is TGCGCCAGCAGCTTGCGCGCGGGAGTTTCCAATGAGCAGTTCTTC.

V and J are TRBV4-1 and TRBJ1-1, with 7 positions matching TRBD1. Trimming at V came to 1 base and at J to 7 bases, leaving 6 bases not matched to a gene. Germline V gene lookup returns CDR1 MGHRA and CDR2 YSYEKL. The CDR3 is made up of 14 amino acids. The CDR3, as DNA: TGCGCCAGCAGCCAAGGACCAGGGGGAGGTGAAGCTTTCTTT. This sequence encodes CASSQGPGGGEAFF.

This rearrangement joins TRBV30 to TRBJ2-1, with 8 bases fitting TRBD2. The CDR3 loop spans 14 amino acids. Germline CDR1 GTSNPN, CDR2 SVGIG (reference sequence). With V trimmed by 3 bases and J by 8 bases, 9 bases remained unmatched. Here the CDR3 DNA reads TGTGCCTGGAGAAAGAGCGGGAGAAACGATGAGCAGTTCTTC. As protein: CAWRKSGRNDEQFF.

The chain carries TRBV28 and TRBJ1-1, with D perhaps matching TRBD1 (6 bases). Germline CDR1 and CDR2: MDHEN and SYDVKM. The germline V and J ends were trimmed by 6 bases and 4 bases, with 12 bases remaining between them. This CDR3 has 13 residues. This chain's CDR3 is CASSTRDITEAFF. CDR3 DNA: TGTGCCAGCAGCACTAGGGACATCACTGAAGCTTTCTTT.

The chain uses TRBV2 and TRBJ2-1, with 13 bases aligning to TRBD2. The CDR3 runs to 15 residues. The J segment lost 6 bases and the V segment lost 6 bases, leaving 5 bases of the junction unmatched. CDR1 and CDR2 (germline): SNHLY, FYNNEI. In DNA, the CDR3 is TGTGCCAGCAGGCCCTGGACTAGCGGGAGCAATGAGCAGTTCTTC. The encoded protein is CASRPWTSGSNEQFF.

This chain connects TRBV27 to TRBJ1-2; 7 nucleotides match TRBD1. After removal of 5 bases from V and 2 bases from J, the junction contained 8 bases not matched to a gene. Per the germline V gene, CDR1 is MNHEY and CDR2 is SMNVEV (reference sequence). The CDR3 is 15 amino acids. As DNA, the CDR3 is TGTGCCAGCAGTGGATTCAACAGGGGCAACTATGGCTACACCTTC. Amino acid sequence: CASSGFNRGNYGYTF.

J is TRBJ2-1 and V is TRBV12-3 or TRBV12-4; 7 positions match TRBD2. The CDR3 sequence is 13 residues long. V lost 4 bases to trimming and J lost 5 bases; unmatched junction nucleotides: 2. The CDR3 region has the DNA TGTGCCAGCAGTTCGGGGGGAAACAATGAGCAGTTCTTC. Protein sequence: CASSSGGNNEQFF.

The CDR3 nucleotides are TGTGCCAGCAGTTTTTCCCAGGAGCCCCAAGAGACCCAGTACTTC. Its translation is CASSFSQEPQETQYF. The chain has TRBV6-5 and TRBJ2-5; D is unclear. Per germline, CDR1 MNHEY and CDR2 SVGAGI. V shed 4 bases and J shed 1 base, with 13 bases lying between them. The length of the CDR3 is 15 residues.